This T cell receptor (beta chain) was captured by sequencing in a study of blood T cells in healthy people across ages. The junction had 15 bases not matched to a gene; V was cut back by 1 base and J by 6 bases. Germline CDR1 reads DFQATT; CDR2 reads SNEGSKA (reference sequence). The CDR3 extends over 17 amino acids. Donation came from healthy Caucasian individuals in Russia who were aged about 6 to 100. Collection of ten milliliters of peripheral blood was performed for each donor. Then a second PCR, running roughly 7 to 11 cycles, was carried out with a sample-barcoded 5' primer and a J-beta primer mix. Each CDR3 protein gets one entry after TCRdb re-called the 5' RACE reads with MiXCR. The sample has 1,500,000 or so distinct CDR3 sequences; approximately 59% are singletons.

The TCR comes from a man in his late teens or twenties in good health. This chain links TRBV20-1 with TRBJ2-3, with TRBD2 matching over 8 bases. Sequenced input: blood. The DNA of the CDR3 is TGCAGTGCTAGAGGGGGGGGGCTAGCGGGTCCCTCGGATACGCAGTATTTT. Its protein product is CSARGGGLAGPSDTQYF.